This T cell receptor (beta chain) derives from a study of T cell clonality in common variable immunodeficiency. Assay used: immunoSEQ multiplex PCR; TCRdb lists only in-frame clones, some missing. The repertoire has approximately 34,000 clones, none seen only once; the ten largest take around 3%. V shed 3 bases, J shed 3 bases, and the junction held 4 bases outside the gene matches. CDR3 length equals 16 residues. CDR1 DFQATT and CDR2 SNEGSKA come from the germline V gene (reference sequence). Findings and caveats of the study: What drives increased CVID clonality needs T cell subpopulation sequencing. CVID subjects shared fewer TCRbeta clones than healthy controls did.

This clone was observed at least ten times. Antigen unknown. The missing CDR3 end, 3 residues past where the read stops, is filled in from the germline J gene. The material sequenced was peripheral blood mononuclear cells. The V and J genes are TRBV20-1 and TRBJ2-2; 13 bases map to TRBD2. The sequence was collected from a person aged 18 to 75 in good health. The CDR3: CSARLGLAGDTGELFF. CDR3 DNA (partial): TGCAGTGCTAGGCTTGGACTAGCGGGAGACACCGGGGAG.